The 19 T cell receptor beta chains given below trace back to one sample, sequenced in a study of Ad26.COV2.S vaccination and SARS-CoV-2 variants. The treatment here: approximately 18 received Ad26.COV2.S at low or high dose, single or two shots; several received placebo; per-sample allocation not given. Sampling was done on day 63 after the first vaccine or placebo injection. Clones were sequenced by immunoSEQ multiplex PCR, and TCRdb holds only the in-frame ones, with some missing. Altogether around 340,000 clones are present, roughly 90% being singletons, with the ten largest covering around 6.6%. The sample in question was peripheral blood, obtained in a trial of Ad26.COV2.S vaccine versus placebo. These receptors all come from a person between 18 and 65 years old who received the Ad26.COV2.S COVID-19 vaccine or a placebo.

The rearrangement uses TRBV11-2 and TRBJ2-1, with TRBD1 identical over 12 bases. Looked up from germline, CDR1 is SGHAT and CDR2 is FQNNGV. V dropped 5 bases and J dropped 9; count of bases not matched to a gene: 2. The CDR3 totals 13 residues. CDR3 amino acids: CASSAGQGAEQFF. The CDR3 coding sequence is TGTGCCAGCAGCGCGGGACAGGGGGCTGAGCAGTTCTTC.

The chain uses TRBV3-1 (or the pseudogene TRBV3-2) and TRBJ1-2; 7 nucleotides agree with TRBD1. The CDR3 has 14 residues. The germline V gene encodes CDR1 LGHDT and CDR2 YNNKEL (reference sequence). Trimming at V came to 1 base and at J to 7 bases, leaving 6 bases not matched to a gene. Here the CDR3 DNA reads TGTGCCAGCAGCCAAGTAGTTTGGGACAGTGGCTACACCTTC. This translates into CASSQVVWDSGYTF.

The chain combines TRBV4-3 with TRBJ2-7; maybe TRBD1 (5 bases). Per germline, CDR1 LGHNA and CDR2 YSLEER. V gave up 0 bases and J gave up 0 bases, with 6 bases separating them. This CDR3 is 14 amino acids long. For the CDR3, the DNA is TGCGCCAGCAGCCAAGACAGGGTCTCCTACGAGCAGTACTTC. This translates into CASSQDRVSYEQYF.

This clone was counted only a few times. The chain recombines TRBV20-1 with TRBJ2-7; 7 bases match TRBD2. The CDR3 consists of 12 residues. V lost 3 bases and J lost 3; bases outside the gene matches: 2. From germline, CDR1 is DFQATT and CDR2 SNEGSKA (reference sequence). The CDR3 region is CSASSGLYEQYF. The CDR3 coding sequence is TGCAGTGCTAGTAGCGGGCTCTACGAGCAGTACTTC.

The table lists this clone with a count of one. The sample carries other DNA sequences with the same CDR3. The gene calls are TRBV28 and TRBJ2-7, with unresolved D. Between the trimmed V and J ends, which lost 2 bases and 4 bases, there was a span of 6 bases. Germline lookup yields CDR1 MDHEN and CDR2 SYDVKM. The CDR3 is 12 residues long. In nucleotides, the CDR3 is TGTGCCAGCAGTTTAATAGCTTACGAGCAGTACTTC. Translation gives CASSLIAYEQYF.

The rearrangement uses TRBV7-2 and TRBJ2-7; D possibly corresponds to TRBD1 (5 bases). Germline V lookup: CDR1 SGHTA, CDR2 FQGNSA. The V end was cut by 5 bases, the J end by 4 bases, with 12 bases between. This CDR3 is built from 13 residues. The CDR3 region is CASSLQGFYEQYF. Here the CDR3 DNA reads TGTGCCAGCAGCCTCCAGGGTTTTTACGAGCAGTACTTC.

The V call is TRBV19, the J call TRBJ1-2; the match to TRBD1 covers 9 bases. CDR3 length: 16 residues. The J segment lost 7 bases and the V segment lost 3 bases, leaving 12 bases of the junction unmatched. Germline V lookup: CDR1 LNHDA, CDR2 SQIVND (reference sequence). Written as DNA, the CDR3 is TGTGCCAGTAGTATGGTCACAGGGGGCCTATCGGGTGGCTACACCTTC. Its translation: CASSMVTGGLSGGYTF.

The rearrangement joins TRBV2 to TRBJ1-4; possible D gene TRBD1, 5 bases. Looked up from germline, CDR1 is SNHLY and CDR2 is FYNNEI. CDR3 length: 16 amino acids. Trimming took off 3 bases at V and 4 bases at J, with 15 bases between the two ends. In DNA, the CDR3 is TGTGCCAGCAGTGACCAGGGTAGCCCCGTTAATGAAAAACTGTTTTTT. Translating it yields CASSDQGSPVNEKLFF.

This clone was seen once. The V call is TRBV4-3, the J call TRBJ2-1; maybe TRBD2 (6 bases). V was trimmed by 0 bases and J by 7 bases, leaving 13 bases between them. Germline CDR1 LGHNA, CDR2 YSLEER. The CDR3 runs to 15 residues. The CDR3 coding sequence is TGCGCCAGCAGCCAAGATCAGGGACTCGTGAATGAGCAGTTCTTC. Translating it yields CASSQDQGLVNEQFF.

The chain is built from TRBV4-2 and TRBJ2-7; TRBD2 aligns across 12 bases. The trim removed 2 bases at V and 5 bases at J, leaving 4 bases unmatched. This CDR3 is built from 15 residues. Germline CDR1 is LGHNA and CDR2 is YNFKEQ. CDR3 residues: CASSQPLAGGNEQYF. The CDR3 DNA follows: TGTGCCAGCAGCCAACCCCTAGCGGGAGGGAACGAGCAGTACTTC.

The gene calls are TRBV29-1 and TRBJ2-1, with D possibly being TRBD1 or TRBD2 (6 bases each). The CDR3 consists of 14 residues. V was shortened by 5 bases and J by 3 bases, with 14 bases between the two germline ends. Germline V gene sequence: CDR1 SQVTM, CDR2 ANQGSEA. The DNA for the CDR3 is TGCAGCGTTCTAGGGGGAGGAGGCTACAATGAGCAGTTCTTC. Protein: CSVLGGGGYNEQFF.

The chain uses TRBV27 and TRBJ1-2; D ambiguous. Trimming shortened V by 8 bases and J by 6 bases, and 16 bases separated the two germline ends. Germline loops: CDR1 MNHEY, CDR2 SMNVEV (reference sequence). The CDR3 runs to 13 residues. The DNA of the CDR3 is TGTGCCAGCCATACCCTTGGACTAGATGGCTACACCTTC. Residues: CASHTLGLDGYTF.

The gene calls are TRBV11-2 and TRBJ2-1; TRBD2 agrees at 9 bases. The CDR3 consists of 16 residues. The V segment lost 3 bases and the J segment 4 bases; nucleotides outside the gene matches: 7. CDR1 SGHAT and CDR2 FQNNGV come from the germline V gene. The CDR3, as DNA: TGTGCCAGCAGCTTGGGAGCGGGGGGACCTTACAATGAGCAGTTCTTC. Translating gives CASSLGAGGPYNEQFF.

The CDR3 loop reads CASSFASGSESYEQYF. The CDR3 nucleotides read TGTGCCAGCAGCTTCGCTAGCGGGAGCGAGTCCTACGAGCAGTACTTC. The genes are TRBV5-6 and TRBJ2-7, with 10 bases identical to TRBD2. This CDR3 region has 16 residues. CDR1 and CDR2 from the germline V gene are SGHDT and YYEEEE. Unmatched junction bases numbered 6, after V lost 2 bases and J lost 1 base.

The chain combines TRBV6-5 with TRBJ2-7; the match to TRBD1 covers 7 bases. Germline CDR1 is MNHEY and CDR2 is SVGAGI. This CDR3 contains 14 residues. Trimming took 2 bases from V and 2 from J; bases not matched to a gene: 3. CDR3 nucleotides: TGTGCCAGCAGTTACGGGACAGCAGCCTACGAGCAGTACTTC. Its protein is CASSYGTAAYEQYF.

V is TRBV27 and J is TRBJ1-6, with TRBD1 as a possible D gene (5 bases). The CDR3 is 17 residues long. V was pared by 3 bases and J by 0 bases, with 12 bases between. Germline CDR1 reads MNHEY; CDR2 reads SMNVEV (reference sequence). This CDR3 is CASSFRAEYSYNSPLHF. The CDR3 DNA reads as TGTGCCAGCAGTTTCAGGGCAGAATACTCCTATAATTCACCCCTCCACTTT.

The chain joins TRBV5-1 to TRBJ1-2, with 8 positions matching TRBD1. CDR1 is SGHRS, CDR2 YFSETQ, per germline. CDR3 length: 16 amino acids. The junction had 8 bases not matched to a gene; V was cut back by 0 bases and J by 4 bases. CDR3 in amino acids: CASSLGGQVAIYGYTF. CDR3 DNA: TGCGCCAGCAGCTTGGGGGGACAGGTTGCCATCTATGGCTACACCTTC.

The chain uses TRBV11-3 and TRBJ2-5, with D tentatively TRBD2 (5 bases). The germline V gene encodes CDR1 SGHNT and CDR2 YENEEA. Trimming removed 5 bases from V and 2 bases from J, with 15 bases in between. The CDR3 totals 15 residues. CDR3 sequence: CASSPSRTGQETQYF. The DNA of the CDR3 is TGTGCCAGCAGCCCCAGTAGGACGGGGCAAGAGACCCAGTACTTC.

This chain links TRBV23-1 with TRBJ1-4; TRBD1 aligns across 7 bases. TRBV23-1 belongs to the ORF category, with a function that is uncertain. V trimming: 3 bases; J trimming: 0 bases; junction bases outside the gene matches: 13. This CDR3 spans 19 amino acids. For the CDR3, the DNA is TGCGCCAGCAGTCATAAGGGGGCGGGAACGGCCGCAACTAATGAAAAACTGTTTTTT. Protein sequence: CASSHKGAGTAATNEKLFF.